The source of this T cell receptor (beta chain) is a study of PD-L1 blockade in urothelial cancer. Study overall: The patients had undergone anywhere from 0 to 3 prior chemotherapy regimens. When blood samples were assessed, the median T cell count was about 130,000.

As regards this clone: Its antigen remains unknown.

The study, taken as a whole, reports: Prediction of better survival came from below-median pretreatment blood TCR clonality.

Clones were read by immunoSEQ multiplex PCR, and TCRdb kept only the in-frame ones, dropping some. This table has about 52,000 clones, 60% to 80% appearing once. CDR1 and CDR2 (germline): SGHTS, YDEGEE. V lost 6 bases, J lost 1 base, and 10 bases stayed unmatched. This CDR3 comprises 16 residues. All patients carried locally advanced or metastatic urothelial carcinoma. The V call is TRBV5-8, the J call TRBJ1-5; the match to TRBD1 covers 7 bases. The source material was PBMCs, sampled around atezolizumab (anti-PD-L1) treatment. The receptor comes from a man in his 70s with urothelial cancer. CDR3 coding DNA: TGTGCCAGCACCCCGGTTCAGGGGGTGAGCAATCAGCCCCAGCATTTT. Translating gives CASTPVQGVSNQPQHF.